Following are 10 T cell receptor beta chains from one sample sequenced in a study of cytomegalovirus exposure and HLA in healthy donors (dated by TCRdb to about 2017). Libraries were constructed by the immunoSEQ multiplex PCR assay. For the multiplex PCR, a mixture combining 60 forward primers for TCR Vbeta segments and 13 reverse primers for TCR Jbeta segments was used. Here the immuneACCESS table is served through TCRdb, limited to in-frame sequences with V and J called. Missing clones are a known gap in these copies; in checked studies unresolved V genes cover under half, and the rest lacks a known reason. The table for this sample records approximately 50,000 clones. The ten largest account for approximately 13% of the sample. Sequences were obtained from PBMCs. The receptor set was obtained from a young man in good health and CMV-seropositive.

This chain connects TRBV6-5 to TRBJ1-1; a possible D gene is TRBD1 (6 bases). The CDR3 runs to 15 residues. CDR1 and CDR2 (germline): MNHEY, SVGAGI. V was trimmed by 5 bases and J by 2 bases, leaving 15 bases between them. CDR3 sequence (DNA): TGTGCCAGCAGTGCCCAGACAGGAGGTAACACTGAAGCTTTCTTT. Its protein product is CASSAQTGGNTEAFF.

In nucleotides, the CDR3 is TGTGCCAGCAGCCAAGATCTCGGCAGGGATAACTATGGCTACACCTTC. It specifies CASSQDLGRDNYGYTF. The gene calls are TRBV14 and TRBJ1-2, with a weak D call TRBD1 (5 bases). Germline V CDR1 and CDR2: SGHDN, FVKESK. This CDR3 has 16 residues. Trimming cost V 0 bases and J 1 base, with 12 bases left between them.

The rearrangement uses TRBV1 and TRBJ2-7; the tabulated D call, TRBD2, remains unverified against the DNA. TRBV1 is marked as a pseudogene. The CDR3 totals 15 residues. The CDR3 DNA sequence: TGCACCAGCAGCCAAGCCAACGGGAACCCCTACGAGCAGTACTTC. Translation: CTSSQANGNPYEQYF.

This sequence joins TRBV11-2 and TRBJ2-7, with TRBD2 matching 10 bases. After removal of 3 bases from V and 5 bases from J, the junction contained 7 bases not matched to a gene. Germline CDR1 SGHAT, CDR2 FQNNGV. The CDR3 covers 15 residues. CDR3 loop: CASSFGASGSHEQYF. DNA for the CDR3: TGTGCCAGCAGCTTTGGGGCTAGCGGGAGCCACGAGCAGTACTTC.

The chain employs TRBV6-4 and TRBJ2-3; 13 nucleotides match TRBD2. Trimming removed 4 bases from V and 4 bases from J; junction bases left unmatched: 2. The CDR3 contains 15 residues. Germline lookup yields CDR1 MRHNA and CDR2 SNTAGT. In DNA form, the CDR3 reads TGTGCCAGCAGTGGACTAGCGGGAGGCGCAGATACGCAGTATTTT. Translated, it gives CASSGLAGGADTQYF.

The V call is TRBV7-3, the J call TRBJ2-5; the D gene is possibly TRBD2 (5 bases). Judging by the DNA end, TRBJ2-7 fits better; the J call may be wrong. CDR3 size: 13 residues. Germline CDR1 is SGHTA and CDR2 is FQGTGA. CDR3 nucleotides: TGTGCCAGCAGCCGAGGAGGCACCTACGAGCAGTACTTC. This codes for CASSRGGTYEQYF.

J is TRBJ2-5 and V is TRBV5-1, with a possible D match to TRBD2 (7 bases). There are 17 residues in the CDR3. V lost 4 bases and J lost 1, with 20 bases in between. Germline V lookup: CDR1 SGHRS, CDR2 YFSETQ. CDR3 nucleotide sequence: TGCGCCAGCAGCCCCTGGACAGCCCTAGCGGTCCAAGAGACCCAGTACTTC. It translates to CASSPWTALAVQETQYF.

V and J are TRBV2 and TRBJ2-1, with D possibly TRBD2 on 6 matching bases. V was cut by 2 bases and J by 3 bases, with 8 bases left in between. CDR1 is SNHLY and CDR2 is FYNNEI in the germline V gene. The CDR3 has 14 amino acids. DNA for the CDR3: TGTGCCAGCAGTGAATTAGCGGACTACAATGAGCAGTTCTTC. Encoded protein: CASSELADYNEQFF.

CDR3 nucleotides: TGTGCCAGCAGCTCGCTAAAAACAGGGGGCGAGCAGTACTTC. The encoded protein is CASSSLKTGGEQYF. J is TRBJ2-7 and V is TRBV7-9, with TRBD1 matching 8 bases. Trimming took 4 bases from V and 6 from J; bases not matched to a gene: 8. This CDR3 has 14 amino acids. The germline CDR1 and CDR2 sequences are SEHNR and FQNEAQ (reference sequence).

The gene calls are TRBV19 and TRBJ1-4, with D perhaps matching TRBD1 (6 bases). Germline CDR1 and CDR2: LNHDA and SQIVND (reference sequence). The CDR3 spans 15 residues. Trimming took off 3 bases at V and 5 bases at J, with 13 bases between the two ends. The CDR3: CASSMGARGNEKLFF. As DNA, the CDR3 is TGTGCCAGTAGTATGGGGGCCCGAGGAAATGAAAAACTGTTTTTT.